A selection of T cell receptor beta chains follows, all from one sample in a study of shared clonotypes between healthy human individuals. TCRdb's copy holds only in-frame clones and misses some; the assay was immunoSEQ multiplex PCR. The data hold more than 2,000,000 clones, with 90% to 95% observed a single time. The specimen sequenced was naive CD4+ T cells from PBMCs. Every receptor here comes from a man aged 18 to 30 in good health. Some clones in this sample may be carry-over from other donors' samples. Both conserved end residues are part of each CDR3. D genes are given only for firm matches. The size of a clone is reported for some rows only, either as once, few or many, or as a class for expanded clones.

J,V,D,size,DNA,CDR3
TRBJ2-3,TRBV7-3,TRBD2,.,TGTGCCAGCAGCTTAATGGTAGTGGCGGGAGGCACAGATACGCAGTATTTT,CASSLMVVAGGTDTQYF
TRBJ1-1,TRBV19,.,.,TGTGCCAGTAGTAGATGGGGACCCCCTCGCGCTGAAGCTTTCTTT,CASSRWGPPRAEAFF
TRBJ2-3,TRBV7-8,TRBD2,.,TGTGCCAGCAGCCCCCACCGTGTGCGGGAGAAGTCAGATACGCAGTATTTT,CASSPHRVREKSDTQYF
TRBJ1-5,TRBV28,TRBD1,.,TGTGCCAGCAGTCCCGCCGGGACAGGGGTTAGAGGGGGTCAGCCCCAGCATTTT,CASSPAGTGVRGGQPQHF
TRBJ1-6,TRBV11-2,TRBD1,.,TGTGCCAGCAGCTCCACAGGGGGATCCCTCCACTTT,CASSSTGGSLHF
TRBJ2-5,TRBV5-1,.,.,TGCGCCAGCAGCTTAGGGGTGGGACCGCAAGAGACCCAGTACTTC,CASSLGVGPQETQYF
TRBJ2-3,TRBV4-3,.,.,TGCGCCAGCAGCCAAGGTACAGCGGCTAGCACAGATACGCAGTATTTT,CASSQGTAASTDTQYF
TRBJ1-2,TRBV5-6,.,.,TGTGCCAGCAGCTTAAATACGGATGGCTACACCTTC,CASSLNTDGYTF
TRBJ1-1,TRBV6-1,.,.,TGTGCCAGCAGTGAAGGGTCCCTACAAGCTTTCTTT,CASSEGSLQAFF
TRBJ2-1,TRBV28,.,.,TGTGCCACCAGCAGGGGGGTAGAGCAGTTCTTC,CATSRGVEQFF
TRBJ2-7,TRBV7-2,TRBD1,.,TGTGCCAGCAGCTTGATGGGACAGGGGTCCTACGAGCAGTACTTC,CASSLMGQGSYEQYF
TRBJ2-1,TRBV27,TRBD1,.,TGTGCCAGCACTGGGACAGGGATAAATGAGCAGTTCTTC,CASTGTGINEQFF
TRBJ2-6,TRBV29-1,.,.,TGCAGCGTTGAAGAGGTCTCTGGGGCCAACGTCCTGACTTTC,CSVEEVSGANVLTF
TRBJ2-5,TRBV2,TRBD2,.,TGTGCCAGCAGTGAGGGTGGCGGGAGGGAGGAGACCCAGTACTTC,CASSEGGGREETQYF
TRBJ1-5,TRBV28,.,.,TGTGCCAGCAGTTTCAGCAGAGGCAGCACGAACCTCAATCAGCCCCAGCATTTT,CASSFSRGSTNLNQPQHF
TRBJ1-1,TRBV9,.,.,TGTGCCAGCAGCGTCCCGGGGGCGCGGGAAGCTTTCTTT,CASSVPGAREAFF
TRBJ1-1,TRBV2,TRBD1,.,TGTGCCAGCAGTAGACAGGGGGCAATAACTGAAGCTTTCTTT,CASSRQGAITEAFF
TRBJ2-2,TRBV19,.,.,TGTGCCAGTAGTCCCCGGGGGTCGGGCACCGGGGAGCTGTTTTTT,CASSPRGSGTGELFF
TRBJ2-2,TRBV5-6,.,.,TGTGCCAGCAGGAAGGCCTTTAACACCGGGGAGCTGTTTTTT,CASRKAFNTGELFF
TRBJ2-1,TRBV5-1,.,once,TGCGCCAGCAGCCCCGGCCCTATCTACAATGAGCAGTTCTTC,CASSPGPIYNEQFF
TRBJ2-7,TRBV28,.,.,TGTGCCAGCAGTTTACCACGTCCGCCCCACGAGCAGTACTTC,CASSLPRPPHEQYF
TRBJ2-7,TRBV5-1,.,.,TGCGCCAGCAGCAAGGGGGGGCGGTCGGAGTCCTACGAGCAGTACTTC,CASSKGGRSESYEQYF
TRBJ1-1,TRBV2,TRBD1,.,TGTGCCAGCAGCAACAGGGGGCTTACTGAAGCTTTCTTT,CASSNRGLTEAFF
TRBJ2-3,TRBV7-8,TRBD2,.,TGTGCCAGCAGCCACGGGACTAGCCCAGATACGCAGTATTTT,CASSHGTSPDTQYF
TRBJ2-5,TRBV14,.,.,TGTGCCAGCAGCCTTCCGGGGGTAGAGACCCAGTACTTC,CASSLPGVETQYF
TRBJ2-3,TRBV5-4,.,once,TGTGCCAGCAGCCCCGGACAAAGGCGCACAGATACGCAGTATTTT,CASSPGQRRTDTQYF
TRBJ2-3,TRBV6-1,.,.,TGTGCCAGCAGTGCATACAATCGGCGAAATACGCAGTATTTT,CASSAYNRRNTQYF
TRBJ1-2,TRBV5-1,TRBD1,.,TGCGCCAGCAGCCCTCAACAGGGGGCAGGCTATGGCTACACCTTC,CASSPQQGAGYGYTF
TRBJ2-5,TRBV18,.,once,TGTGCCAGCTCACCATCCAGGGACGAGACCCAGTACTTC,CASSPSRDETQYF
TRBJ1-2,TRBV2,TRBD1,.,TGTGCCAGCAGCTCGGACAGGGGAGTTGGCTACACCTTC,CASSSDRGVGYTF
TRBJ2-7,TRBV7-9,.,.,TGTGCCAGCAGCTGGGGCGACGGCTCCTACGAGCAGTACTTC,CASSWGDGSYEQYF